This T cell receptor beta chain came from a study of blood T cells in healthy people across ages. Germline V lookup: CDR1 ENHRY, CDR2 SYGVKD. The V end was cut by 10 bases, the J end by 12 bases, with 20 bases between. The CDR3 has 12 amino acids. The authors ran a second PCR of about 6 to 11 cycles using a sample-barcoded 5' primer and a J-beta primer mix. TCRdb redid the calling of the 5' RACE reads with MiXCR, one entry per CDR3 protein. The sample consists of fewer than 900,000 distinct CDR3 sequences, around 36% of them appearing once. Sequencing used blood. V and J are TRBV10-3 and TRBJ2-3; weak D call: TRBD2 (6 bases). The TCR comes from a man aged 18 to 30 in good health. The CDR3 bases are TGTGCCAGTTCGACTGGAGCGGGCGTCCAGTATTTT. Translating it yields CASSTGAGVQYF.